Presented here are 2 T cell receptor beta chains from one specimen sequenced in a study of a mutant IDH1 vaccine in newly diagnosed glioma. Time point denoted: week 23, last vaccination. A 20-mer mutant IDH1 peptide at 300 ug was injected subcutaneously with topical imiquimod. The data were produced by immunoSEQ multiplex PCR, yet TCRdb's version contains in-frame clones alone and is incomplete. The repertoire has around 40,000 clones, 65% to 85% of them found once; the top ten carry 2.4%. The antigens of these receptors remain unknown. The sequencing here drew on PBMCs, taken from a glioma patient whose treatment included an IDH1 peptide vaccine. The receptors were sampled from a woman younger than 35 with glioma. Some clones in this sample may be carry-over from other donors' samples.

The rearrangement uses TRBV4-2 and TRBJ2-3; 13 nucleotides match TRBD2. Germline CDR1 and CDR2: LGHNA and YNFKEQ. V trimming: 0 bases; J trimming: 4 bases; junction bases outside the gene matches: 4. This CDR3 region has 17 residues. CDR3 sequence: CASSQELAGGPSDTQYF. CDR3 nucleotides: TGTGCCAGCAGCCAAGAACTAGCGGGAGGGCCGTCAGATACGCAGTATTTT.

The count of this clone is one. The chain uses TRBV19 and TRBJ1-5; TRBD1 aligns across 11 bases. The CDR3 loop spans 17 amino acids. The V gene's germline CDR1 is LNHDA and CDR2 SQIVND (reference sequence). V dropped 5 bases and J dropped 1; count of bases not matched to a gene: 7. The CDR3 region has the DNA TGTGCCAGTAGTCCCGGGACAGGGGGGGCCAGCAATCAGCCCCAGCATTTT. Protein product: CASSPGTGGASNQPQHF.